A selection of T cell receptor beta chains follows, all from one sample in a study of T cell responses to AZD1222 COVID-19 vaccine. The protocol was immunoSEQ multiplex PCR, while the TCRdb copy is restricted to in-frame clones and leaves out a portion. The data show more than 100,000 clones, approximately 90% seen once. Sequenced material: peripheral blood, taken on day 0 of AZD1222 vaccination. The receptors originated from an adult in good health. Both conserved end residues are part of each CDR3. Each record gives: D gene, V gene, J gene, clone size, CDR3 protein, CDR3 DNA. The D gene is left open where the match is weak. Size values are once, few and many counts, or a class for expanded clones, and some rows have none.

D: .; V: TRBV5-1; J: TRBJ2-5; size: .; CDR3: CASSFSLGETQYF; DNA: TGCGCCAGCAGCTTCTCGTTAGGAGAGACCCAGTACTTC
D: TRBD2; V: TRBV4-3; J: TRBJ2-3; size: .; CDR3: CASSQYLAGPSTDTQYF; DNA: TGCGCCAGCAGCCAATATTTAGCGGGGCCGAGCACAGATACGCAGTATTTT
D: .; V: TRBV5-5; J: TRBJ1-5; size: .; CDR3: CASSSLTSPYQPQHF; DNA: TGTGCCAGCAGCTCCCTGACTTCACCCTATCAGCCCCAGCATTTT
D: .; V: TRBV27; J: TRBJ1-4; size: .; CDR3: CASSLSQGPGGREKLFF; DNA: TGTGCCAGCAGTTTATCACAGGGCCCAGGCGGGCGGGAAAAACTGTTTTTT
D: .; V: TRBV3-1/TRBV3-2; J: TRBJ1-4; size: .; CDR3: CASSQTSSGSSEKLFF; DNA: TGTGCCAGCAGCCAAACCTCGTCCGGTTCGTCTGAAAAACTGTTTTTT
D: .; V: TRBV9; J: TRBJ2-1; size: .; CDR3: CASSVLGGGSYNEQFF; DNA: TGTGCCAGCAGCGTGCTCGGAGGCGGCTCCTACAATGAGCAGTTCTTC
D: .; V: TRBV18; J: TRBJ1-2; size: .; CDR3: CASSPPGGLGVNYGYTF; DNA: TGTGCCAGCTCACCACCGGGTGGACTCGGGGTCAACTATGGCTACACCTTC
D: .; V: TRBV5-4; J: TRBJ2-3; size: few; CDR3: CALRGGRTDTQYF; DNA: TGTGCCCTCAGGGGGGGCCGGACAGATACGCAGTATTTT
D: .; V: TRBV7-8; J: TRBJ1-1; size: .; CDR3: CASSLGTEAFF; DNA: TGTGCCAGCAGCCTGGGGACTGAAGCTTTCTTT
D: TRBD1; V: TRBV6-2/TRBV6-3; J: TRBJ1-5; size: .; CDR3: CASSPGTANQPQHF; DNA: TGTGCCAGCAGCCCCGGGACAGCGAATCAGCCCCAGCATTTT
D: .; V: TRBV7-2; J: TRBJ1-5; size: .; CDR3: CASSEGGNQPQHF; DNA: TGTGCCAGCAGCGAGGGGGGGAATCAGCCCCAGCATTTT
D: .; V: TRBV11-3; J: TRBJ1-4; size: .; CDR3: CASSLDARDFPSEKLFF; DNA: TGTGCCAGCAGCTTAGATGCCCGGGACTTTCCAAGTGAAAAACTGTTTTTT
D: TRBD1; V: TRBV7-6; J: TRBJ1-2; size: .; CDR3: CASSDRAYGYTF; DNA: TGTGCCAGCAGCGACAGGGCCTATGGCTACACCTTC
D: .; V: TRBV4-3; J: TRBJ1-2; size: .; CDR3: CASSQEGGTYGYTF; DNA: TGCGCCAGCAGCCAAGAGGGAGGGACCTATGGCTACACCTTC
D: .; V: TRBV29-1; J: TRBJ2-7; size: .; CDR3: CSVEDHYEQYF; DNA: TGCAGCGTTGAAGACCACTACGAGCAGTACTTC
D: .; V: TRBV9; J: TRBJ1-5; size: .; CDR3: CASSKEGGNQPQHF; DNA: TGTGCCAGCAGCAAAGAGGGAGGGAATCAGCCCCAGCATTTT
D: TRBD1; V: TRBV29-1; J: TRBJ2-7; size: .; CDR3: CSVSPGQTYEQYF; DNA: TGCAGCGTTTCACCGGGACAGACCTACGAGCAGTACTTC
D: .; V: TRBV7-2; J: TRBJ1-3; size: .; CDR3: CASGPRPPGNTIYF; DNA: TGTGCCAGCGGCCCCCGGCCCCCGGGGAACACCATATATTTT
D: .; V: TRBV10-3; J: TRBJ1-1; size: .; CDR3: CAITPGENTEAFF; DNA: TGTGCCATCACCCCCGGGGAGAACACTGAAGCTTTCTTT
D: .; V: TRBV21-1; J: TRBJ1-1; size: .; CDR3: CASSKTEGNTEAFF; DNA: TGTGCCAGCAGCAAAACGGAGGGTAACACTGAAGCTTTCTTT
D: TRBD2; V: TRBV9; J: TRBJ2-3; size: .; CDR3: CASSFSSGKGTDTQYF; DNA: TGTGCCAGCAGCTTCAGTAGCGGGAAGGGGACAGATACGCAGTATTTT
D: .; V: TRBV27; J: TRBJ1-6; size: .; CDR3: CASSLPPPDSPLHF; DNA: TGTGCCAGCAGTTTACCCCCCCCCGATTCACCCCTCCACTTT
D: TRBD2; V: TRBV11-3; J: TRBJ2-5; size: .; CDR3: CASSPEREGLETQYF; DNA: TGTGCCAGCAGCCCGGAGCGGGAGGGCCTCGAGACCCAGTACTTC
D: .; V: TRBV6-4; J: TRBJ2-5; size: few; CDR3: CASSRSQGPQETQYF; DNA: TGTGCCAGCAGTCGATCCCAGGGGCCCCAAGAGACCCAGTACTTC
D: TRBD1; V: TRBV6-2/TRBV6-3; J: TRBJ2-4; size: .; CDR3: CASSPMTGRWENIQYF; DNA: TGTGCCAGCAGTCCGATGACAGGGAGATGGGAAAACATTCAGTACTTC
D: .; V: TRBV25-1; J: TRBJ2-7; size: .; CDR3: CASSETRPVYEQYF; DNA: TGTGCCAGCAGTGAAACCCGACCGGTCTACGAGCAGTACTTC
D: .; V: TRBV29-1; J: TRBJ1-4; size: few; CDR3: CSVGGEGGEKLFF; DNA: TGCAGCGTTGGGGGGGAAGGTGGAGAAAAACTGTTTTTT
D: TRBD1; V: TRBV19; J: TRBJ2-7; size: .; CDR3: CASTPGTGAYEQYF; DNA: TGTGCCAGTACCCCAGGGACAGGGGCCTACGAGCAGTACTTC
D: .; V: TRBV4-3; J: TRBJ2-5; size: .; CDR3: CASSQDQGREETQYF; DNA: TGCGCCAGCAGCCAAGATCAGGGGAGAGAAGAGACCCAGTACTTC
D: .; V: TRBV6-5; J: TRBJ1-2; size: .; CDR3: CASSYSALNYGYTF; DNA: TGTGCCAGCAGTTACTCGGCACTCAACTATGGCTACACCTTC
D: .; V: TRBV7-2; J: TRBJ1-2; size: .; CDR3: CASSLQGSGYGYTF; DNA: TGTGCCAGCAGCCTGCAGGGATCCGGCTATGGCTACACCTTC
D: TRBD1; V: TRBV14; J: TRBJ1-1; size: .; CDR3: CASSPRTGLVLSEAFF; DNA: TGTGCCAGCAGCCCCCGGACAGGCTTAGTATTATCTGAAGCTTTCTTT
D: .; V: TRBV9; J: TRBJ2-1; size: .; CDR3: CASSGGRPEQFF; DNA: TGTGCCAGCAGCGGGGGACGGCCCGAGCAGTTCTTC